The next 8 T cell receptor beta chains were all read from a single sample in a study of blood T cells in healthy people across ages. Sample-barcoded 5' priming and a J-beta primer mix drove a second PCR of about 6 to 12 cycles. TCRdb independently ran MiXCR on the 5' RACE reads; one entry per CDR3 protein. Among under 850,000 distinct CDR3 sequences listed, around 36% were seen once. Material for sequencing was blood. The source is a man younger than 35 in good health.

This sequence joins TRBV19 and TRBJ2-4; D is possibly TRBD1 (5 bases). Matching the DNA end better, TRBJ2-7 makes the J call doubtful. The CDR3 length is 15 residues. CDR1 and CDR2 from the germline V gene are LNHDA and SQIVND (reference sequence). CDR3 coding DNA: TGTGCCAGTAGTATATCGCAGGGTGCTGGGGACGAGCAGTACTTC. Protein: CASSISQGAGDEQYF.

This clonotype appeared once. The rearrangement joins TRBV9 to TRBJ2-1; TRBD2 might be the D (6 bases). The germline V and J ends were trimmed by 3 bases and 0 bases, with 16 bases remaining between them. The CDR3 consists of 17 residues. Per germline, CDR1 SGDLS and CDR2 YYNGEE. The CDR3 reads CASSAPRMGGSYNEQFF. The DNA for the CDR3 is TGTGCCAGCAGCGCTCCTCGGATGGGAGGCTCCTACAATGAGCAGTTCTTC.

This clonotype was detected ten times or more. This may stem from a read error, because a much larger clone lies one nucleotide away. V is TRBV27 and J is TRBJ2-3; D gene uncertain. The ends were cut back, 2 bases at V and 4 bases at J, with 10 bases in the middle. This CDR3 comprises 14 residues. Looked up from germline, CDR1 is MNHEY and CDR2 is SMNVEV (reference sequence). The CDR3 DNA reads TGTGCCAGCAGTTTAGCGGAGATCTCAGATACGCAGTATTTT. It is translated as CASSLAEISDTQYF.

This chain connects TRBV7-2 to TRBJ2-3, with D unclear. The CDR3 covers 13 residues. V was shortened by 4 bases and J by 5 bases, with 10 bases between the two germline ends. Germline lookup yields CDR1 SGHTA and CDR2 FQGNSA. Here the CDR3 reads CASSCSWGDTQYF. CDR3 bases: TGTGCCAGCAGCTGTAGCTGGGGAGATACGCAGTATTTT. Drawing the rest from reference TRBV7-2 and TRBJ2-3, the complete variable domain is GAGVSQSPSNKVTEKGKDVELRCDPISGHTALYWYRQSLGQGLEFLIYFQGNSAPDKSGLPSDRFSAERTGGSVSTLTIQRTQQEDSAVYLCASSCSWGDTQYFGPGTRLTVL.

The V and J genes are TRBV10-3 and TRBJ2-5, with TRBD2 matching over 13 bases. Losses at the gene ends were 4 bases for V and 0 bases for J; bases not matched to a gene: 5. The germline V gene encodes CDR1 ENHRY and CDR2 SYGVKD. CDR3 length equals 17 residues. CDR3 sequence (DNA): TGTGCCATCAGTGGGACTAGCGGGGGACAGTACCAAGAGACCCAGTACTTC. Translated: CAISGTSGGQYQETQYF.

This clonotype was seen repeatedly, ten times or more. The V gene is TRBV7-2, the J gene TRBJ1-2, with TRBD1 identical over 9 bases. Germline V gives CDR1 SGHTA, CDR2 FQGNSA. V was clipped by 5 bases and J by 7 bases; unmatched bases: 11. The CDR3 contains 15 residues. The CDR3 protein is CASSPTPGTGIGYTF. CDR3 DNA: TGTGCCAGCAGCCCCACCCCCGGGACAGGGATTGGCTACACCTTC.

This clonotype turned up a few times. The V and J genes are TRBV20-1 and TRBJ2-1; 11 bases are a match to TRBD2. The tail of the sequence fits TRBJ2-7 better, so the J call may be wrong. The germline V gene encodes CDR1 DFQATT and CDR2 SNEGSKA (reference sequence). The CDR3 is made up of 15 amino acids. The CDR3 is CSAPSGGSSYNEQYF. The CDR3 DNA is TGCAGTGCCCCTAGCGGGGGGAGCTCCTACAATGAGCAGTACTTC.

The chain recombines TRBV7-9 with TRBJ2-1; 15 positions agree with TRBD2. The V gene's germline CDR1 is SEHNR and CDR2 FQNEAQ (reference sequence). The V gene end was trimmed by 2 bases and the J gene end by 9 bases; junction bases not matched to a gene: 5. CDR3 size: 16 residues. This chain's CDR3 is CASSLWTSGGGSEQFF. CDR3 in DNA: TGTGCCAGCAGCTTATGGACTAGCGGGGGGGGCAGTGAGCAGTTCTTC.